This T cell receptor beta chain was documented in a study of blood T cell repertoires in COVID-19 (dated by TCRdb to the early 2020s). At the level of the whole study: Samples covering the acute and convalescent phases of COVID-19 were provided by collaborators in the United States, Italy and Spain. The dataset comprised deeply sampled blood TCRbeta repertoires from subjects exposed to, actively infected with, or recovered from COVID-19. Sample metadata almost always included a de-identified subject ID, COVID-19 status, age in years and sex. The prospective study material was composed of cDNA or gDNA derived from T cells, B-cell-depleted T cells, or PBMCs. Where HLA class I and class II types were available, the types were taken from metadata supplied by the sample provider, not from assay-based typing. Samples were obtained from the ongoing ImmuneRACE study (first 160 participants) and from approximately 1,200 subjects provided by 6 global collaborators. The repertoires were released in a freely available public database intended as a resource for research on the immune response to SARS-CoV-2. The research as a whole found: The quantity of clinical and demographic metadata differed by source and by participant and was supplied without curation.

CDR1 and CDR2 are read off the germline V gene (reference sequence) as LNHDA and SQIVND. Trimming removed 7 bases from V and 0 bases from J; the gene matches leave 14 bases unexplained. The CDR3 sequence holds 17 residues, the cysteine and phenylalanine included. The read is trimmed to its CDR3 DNA, 51 bases read in frame from base 1. Collaborating institutions collected whole blood in K2EDTA tubes following their own protocols. For TCRbeta analysis, collaborators shipped samples in one of three forms: frozen whole blood, isolated PBMCs, or DNA extracted from either of those sample types. TCRbeta CDR3 regions were amplified from genomic DNA by means of the immunoSEQ Assay, a bias-controlled multiplex PCR. For the original study's pipeline: Nucleated cell counts per sample were estimated from amplification of reference gene primers within the assay. To quantify the absolute abundance of each unique TCRbeta CDR3 rearrangement, sequence reads were collapsed and filtered. For each sample, productive Simpson clonality was calculated as the square root of Simpson's diversity index over productive rearrangements. In TCRdb, the immuneACCESS table is reduced to in-frame sequences with V and J assigned. These tables do not hold every clone; where another copy was compared, an unresolved V gene accounts for under half, and the others remain unexplained. V, J and clone size are those of that table, while D and trimming were read from the DNA. The sample table records approximately 170,000 clones; approximately 90% of these occur just once. The ten largest clonotypes hold roughly 26% of the sample.

As regards this clone: Its antigen is not yet known. Per-base qualities were not stored, and no clone one base away is much larger.

The receptor was isolated from a man aged 55-75 years with acute or convalescent COVID-19. The sequencing sample was made of peripheral blood. Rearrangement joined TRBV19 to TRBJ1-1; 7 central nucleotides agree with TRBD1. The CDR3 in this case is CASIRQGGSQMNTEAFF. At the DNA level, the sequence is TGTGCCAGTATCCGACAGGGCGGGTCTCAAATGAACACTGAAGCTTTCTTT.